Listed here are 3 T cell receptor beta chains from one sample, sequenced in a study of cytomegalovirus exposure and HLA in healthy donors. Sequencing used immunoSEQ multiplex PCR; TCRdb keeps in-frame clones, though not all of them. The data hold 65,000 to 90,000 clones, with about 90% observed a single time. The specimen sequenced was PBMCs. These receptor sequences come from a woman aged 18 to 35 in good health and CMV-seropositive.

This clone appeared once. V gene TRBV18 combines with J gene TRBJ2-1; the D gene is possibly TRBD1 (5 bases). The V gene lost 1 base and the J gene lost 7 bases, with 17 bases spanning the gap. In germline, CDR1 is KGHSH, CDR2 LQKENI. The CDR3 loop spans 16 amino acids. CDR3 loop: CASSPRVFQGGNEQFF. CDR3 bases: TGTGCCAGCTCACCACGTGTGTTCCAGGGTGGGAATGAGCAGTTCTTC. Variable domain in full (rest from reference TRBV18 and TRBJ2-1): NAGVMQNPRHLVRRRGQEARLRCSPMKGHSHVYWYRQLPEEGLKFMVYLQKENIIDESGMPKERFSAEFPKEGPSILRIQQVVRGDSAAYFCASSPRVFQGGNEQFFGPGTRLTVL.

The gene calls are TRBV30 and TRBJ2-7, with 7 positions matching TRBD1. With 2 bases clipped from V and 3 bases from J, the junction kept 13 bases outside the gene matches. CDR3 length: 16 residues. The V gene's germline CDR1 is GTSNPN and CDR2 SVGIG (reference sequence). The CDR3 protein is CAWSLFQVRGIYEQYF. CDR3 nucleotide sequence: TGTGCCTGGAGTCTCTTTCAGGTCAGGGGGATCTACGAGCAGTACTTC.

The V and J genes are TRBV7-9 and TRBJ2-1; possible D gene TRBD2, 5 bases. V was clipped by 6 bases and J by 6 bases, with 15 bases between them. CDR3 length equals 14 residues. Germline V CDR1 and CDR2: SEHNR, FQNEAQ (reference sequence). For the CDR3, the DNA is TGTGCCAGCAGTACATTGTCGGGGTCCAATGAGCAGTTCTTC. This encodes CASSTLSGSNEQFF.